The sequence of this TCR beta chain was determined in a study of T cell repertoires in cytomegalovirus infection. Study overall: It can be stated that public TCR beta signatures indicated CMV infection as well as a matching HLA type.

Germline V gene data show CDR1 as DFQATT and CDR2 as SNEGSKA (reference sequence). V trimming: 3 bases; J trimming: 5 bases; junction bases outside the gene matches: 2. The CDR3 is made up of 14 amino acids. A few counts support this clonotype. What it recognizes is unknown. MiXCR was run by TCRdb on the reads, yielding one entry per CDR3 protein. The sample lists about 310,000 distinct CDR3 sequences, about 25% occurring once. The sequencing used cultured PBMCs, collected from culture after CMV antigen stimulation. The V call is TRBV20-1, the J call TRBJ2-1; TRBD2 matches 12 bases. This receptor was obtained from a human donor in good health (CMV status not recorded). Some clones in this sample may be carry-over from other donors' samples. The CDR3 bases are TGCAGTGCTAGTAGACTAGCGGGAGACAATGAGCAGTTCTTC. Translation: CSASRLAGDNEQFF.